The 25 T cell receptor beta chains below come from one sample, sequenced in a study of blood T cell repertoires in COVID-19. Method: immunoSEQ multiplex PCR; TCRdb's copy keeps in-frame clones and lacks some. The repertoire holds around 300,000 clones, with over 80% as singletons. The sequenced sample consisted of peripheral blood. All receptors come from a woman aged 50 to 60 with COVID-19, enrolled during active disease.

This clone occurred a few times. The CDR3 protein is CASSPQGRTEAFF. CDR3 nucleotides: TGTGCCAGCTCACCCCAGGGTCGAACTGAAGCTTTCTTT. The genes are TRBV18 and TRBJ1-1; a possible D gene is TRBD1 (5 bases). The germline V gene has CDR1 KGHSH and CDR2 LQKENI. CDR3 length: 13 amino acids. Trimming stripped 3 bases from V and 5 bases from J, with 10 bases between.

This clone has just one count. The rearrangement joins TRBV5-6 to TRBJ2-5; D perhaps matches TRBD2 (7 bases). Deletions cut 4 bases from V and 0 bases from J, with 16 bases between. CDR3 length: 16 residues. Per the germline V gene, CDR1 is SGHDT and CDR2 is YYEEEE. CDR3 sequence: CASSPFRGGYQETQYF. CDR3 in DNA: TGTGCCAGCAGCCCCTTTAGGGGGGGGTACCAAGAGACCCAGTACTTC.

In DNA, the CDR3 is TGTGCCAGCAGCCAAATGCAGATCAGGGCTGGAAACACCATATATTTT. As protein: CASSQMQIRAGNTIYF. The J gene is TRBJ1-3, the V gene TRBV11-2; D possibly corresponds to TRBD1 (5 bases). The V gene lost 5 bases and the J gene lost 2 bases, with 16 bases spanning the gap. CDR1 is SGHAT, CDR2 FQNNGV, per germline. The CDR3 covers 16 residues.

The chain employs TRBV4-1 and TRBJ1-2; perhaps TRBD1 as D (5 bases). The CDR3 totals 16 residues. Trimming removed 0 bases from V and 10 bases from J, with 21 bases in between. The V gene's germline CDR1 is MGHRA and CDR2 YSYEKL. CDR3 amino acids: CASSQERGGSLVFYTF. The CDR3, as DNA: TGCGCCAGCAGCCAAGAGCGTGGGGGGTCCCTCGTCTTCTACACCTTC.

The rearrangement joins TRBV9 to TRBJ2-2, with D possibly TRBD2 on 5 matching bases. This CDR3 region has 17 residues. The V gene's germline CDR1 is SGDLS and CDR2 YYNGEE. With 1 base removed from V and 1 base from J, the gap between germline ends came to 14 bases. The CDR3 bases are TGTGCCAGCAGCGTAAGCCCCGCTAGCTGGAACACCGGGGAGCTGTTTTTT. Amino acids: CASSVSPASWNTGELFF.

CDR3 sequence reads: CASSPSPSGGGYTF. The DNA for the CDR3 is TGTGCCAGCAGCCCCTCCCCCTCAGGGGGAGGCTACACCTTC. V is TRBV3-1 (or the pseudogene TRBV3-2) and J is TRBJ1-2; 7 bases line up with TRBD1. The CDR3 is 14 residues long. Unmatched junction bases numbered 10, after V lost 4 bases and J lost 8 bases. Germline V gene data show CDR1 as LGHDT and CDR2 as YNNKEL (reference sequence).

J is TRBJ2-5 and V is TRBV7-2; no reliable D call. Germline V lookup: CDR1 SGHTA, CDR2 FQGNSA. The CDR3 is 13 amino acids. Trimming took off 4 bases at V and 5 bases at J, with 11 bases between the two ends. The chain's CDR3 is CASSSPPSETQYF. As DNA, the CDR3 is TGTGCCAGCAGCTCCCCACCGAGTGAGACCCAGTACTTC.

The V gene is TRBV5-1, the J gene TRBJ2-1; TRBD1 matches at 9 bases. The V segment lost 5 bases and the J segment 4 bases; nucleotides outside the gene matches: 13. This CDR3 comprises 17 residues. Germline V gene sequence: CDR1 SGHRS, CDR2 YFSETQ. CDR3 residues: CASSKETGTGSYNEQFF. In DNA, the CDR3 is TGCGCCAGCAGTAAAGAGACCGGGACAGGGAGTTACAATGAGCAGTTCTTC.

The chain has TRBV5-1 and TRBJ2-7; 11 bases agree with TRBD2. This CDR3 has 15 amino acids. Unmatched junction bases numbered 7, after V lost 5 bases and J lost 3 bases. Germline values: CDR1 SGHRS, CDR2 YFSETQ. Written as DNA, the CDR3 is TGCGCCAGCAGTTACCAACTAGCGGGAGTCTACGAGCAGTACTTC. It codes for CASSYQLAGVYEQYF. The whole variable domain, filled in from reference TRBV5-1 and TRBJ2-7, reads KAGVTQTPRYLIKTRGQQVTLSCSPISGHRSVSWYQQTPGQGLQFLFEYFSETQRNKGNFPGRFSGRQFSNSRSEMNVSTLELGDSALYLCASSYQLAGVYEQYFGPGTRLTVT.

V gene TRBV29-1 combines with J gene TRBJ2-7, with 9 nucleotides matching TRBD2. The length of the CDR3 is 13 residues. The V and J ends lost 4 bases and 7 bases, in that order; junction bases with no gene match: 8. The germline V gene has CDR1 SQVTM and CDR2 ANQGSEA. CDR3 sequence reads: CSVGAGGALEQYF. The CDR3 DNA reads TGCAGCGTTGGAGCGGGAGGAGCCCTTGAGCAGTACTTC.

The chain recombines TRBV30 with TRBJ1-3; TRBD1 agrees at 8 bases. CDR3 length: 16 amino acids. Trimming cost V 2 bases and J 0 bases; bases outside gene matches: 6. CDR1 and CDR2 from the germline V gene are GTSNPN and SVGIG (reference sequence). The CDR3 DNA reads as TGTGCCTGGAGTACAGGGGGTGGCCCCTCTGGAAACACCATATATTTT. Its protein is CAWSTGGGPSGNTIYF.

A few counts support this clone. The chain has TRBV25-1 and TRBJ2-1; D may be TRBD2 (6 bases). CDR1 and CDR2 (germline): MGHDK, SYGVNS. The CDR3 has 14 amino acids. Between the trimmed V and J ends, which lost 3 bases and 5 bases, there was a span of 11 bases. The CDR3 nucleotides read TGTGCCAGCAGTGAGGCGGGGCCTAACAATGAGCAGTTCTTC. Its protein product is CASSEAGPNNEQFF.

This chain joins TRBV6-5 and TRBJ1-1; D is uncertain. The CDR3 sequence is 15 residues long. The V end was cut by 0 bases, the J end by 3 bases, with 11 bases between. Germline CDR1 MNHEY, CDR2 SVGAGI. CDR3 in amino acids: CASSYSGTGYTEAFF. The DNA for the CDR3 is TGTGCCAGCAGTTACTCAGGCACGGGGTACACTGAAGCTTTCTTT.

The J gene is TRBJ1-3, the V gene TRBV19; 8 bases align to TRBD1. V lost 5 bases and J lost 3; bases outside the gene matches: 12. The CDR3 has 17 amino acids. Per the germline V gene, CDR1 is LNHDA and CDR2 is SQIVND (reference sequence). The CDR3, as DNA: TGTGCCAGTAGTCGGGCCCTCCAGGGGGCAGGTGGAAACACCATATATTTT. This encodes CASSRALQGAGGNTIYF.

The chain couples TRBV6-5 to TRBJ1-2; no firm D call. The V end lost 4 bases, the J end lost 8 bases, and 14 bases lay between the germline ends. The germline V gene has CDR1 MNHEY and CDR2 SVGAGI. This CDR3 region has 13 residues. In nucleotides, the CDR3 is TGTGCCAGCAGTTCCCGGGTCCTCGGCGGCTACACCTTC. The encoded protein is CASSSRVLGGYTF.

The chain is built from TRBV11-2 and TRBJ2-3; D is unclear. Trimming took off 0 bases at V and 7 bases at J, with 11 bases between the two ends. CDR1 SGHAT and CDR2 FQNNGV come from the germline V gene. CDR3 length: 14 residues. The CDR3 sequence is CASSLDLSRHTQYF. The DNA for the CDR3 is TGTGCCAGCAGCTTAGATCTGAGTCGTCATACGCAGTATTTT. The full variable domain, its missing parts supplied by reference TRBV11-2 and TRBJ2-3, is EAGVAQSPRYKIIEKRQSVAFWCNPISGHATLYWYQQILGQGPKLLIQFQNNGVVDDSQLPKDRFSAERLKGVDSTLKIQPAKLEDSAVYLCASSLDLSRHTQYFGPGTRLTVL.

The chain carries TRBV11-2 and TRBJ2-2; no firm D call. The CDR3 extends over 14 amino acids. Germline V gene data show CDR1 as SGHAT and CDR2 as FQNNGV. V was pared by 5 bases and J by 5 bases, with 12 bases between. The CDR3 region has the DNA TGTGCCAGCAGCCGAAACAGTCTTACCGGGGAGCTGTTTTTT. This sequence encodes CASSRNSLTGELFF.

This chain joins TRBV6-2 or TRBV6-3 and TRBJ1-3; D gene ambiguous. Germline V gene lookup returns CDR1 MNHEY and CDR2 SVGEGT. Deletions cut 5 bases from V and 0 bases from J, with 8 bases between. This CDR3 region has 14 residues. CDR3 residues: CASSRLFSGNTIYF. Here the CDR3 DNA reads TGTGCCAGCAGTCGCCTATTCTCTGGAAACACCATATATTTT.

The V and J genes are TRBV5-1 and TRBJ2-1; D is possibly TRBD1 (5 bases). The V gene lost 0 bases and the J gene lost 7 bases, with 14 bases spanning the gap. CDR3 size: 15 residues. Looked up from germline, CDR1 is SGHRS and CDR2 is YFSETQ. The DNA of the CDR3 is TGCGCCAGCAGCTTGGTTTCAGGGAAACGAAATGAGCAGTTCTTC. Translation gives CASSLVSGKRNEQFF.

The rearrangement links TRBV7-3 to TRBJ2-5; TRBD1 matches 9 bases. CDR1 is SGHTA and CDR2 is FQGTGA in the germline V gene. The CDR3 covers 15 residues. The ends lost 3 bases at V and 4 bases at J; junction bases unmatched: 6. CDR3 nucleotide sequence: TGTGCCAGCAGCTTCGGGACAGGGATAGGAGAGACCCAGTACTTC. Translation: CASSFGTGIGETQYF.

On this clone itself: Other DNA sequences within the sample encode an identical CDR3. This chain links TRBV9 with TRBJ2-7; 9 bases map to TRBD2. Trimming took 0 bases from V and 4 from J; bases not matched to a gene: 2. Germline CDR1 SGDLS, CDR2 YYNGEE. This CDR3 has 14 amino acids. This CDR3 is CASSVGSGSYEQYF. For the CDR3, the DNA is TGTGCCAGCAGCGTAGGTAGCGGGAGTTACGAGCAGTACTTC.

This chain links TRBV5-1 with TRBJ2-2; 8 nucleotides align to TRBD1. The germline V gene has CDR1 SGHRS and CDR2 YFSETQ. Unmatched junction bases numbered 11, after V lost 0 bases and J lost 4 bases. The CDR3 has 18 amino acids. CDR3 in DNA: TGCGCCAGCAGCTTGGGGAACCAGGGGGCGAAGAGCACCGGGGAGCTGTTTTTT. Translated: CASSLGNQGAKSTGELFF.

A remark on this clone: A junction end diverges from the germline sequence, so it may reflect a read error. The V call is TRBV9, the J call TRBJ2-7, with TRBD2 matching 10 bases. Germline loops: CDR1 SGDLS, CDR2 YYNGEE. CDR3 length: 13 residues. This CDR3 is CASSPGVAGGPTF. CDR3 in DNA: TGTGCCAGCAGCCCGGGAGTAGCGGGAGGCCCCACCTTC.

DNA for the CDR3: TGTGCCAGCAGCCAGACAGGACAGGGGTCCCAAGAGACCCAGTACTTC. It encodes CASSQTGQGSQETQYF. The V call is TRBV21-1, the J call TRBJ2-5; TRBD1 is the table's D call and was not checked against the DNA. TRBV21-1 is a pseudogene locus. CDR3 size: 16 residues.

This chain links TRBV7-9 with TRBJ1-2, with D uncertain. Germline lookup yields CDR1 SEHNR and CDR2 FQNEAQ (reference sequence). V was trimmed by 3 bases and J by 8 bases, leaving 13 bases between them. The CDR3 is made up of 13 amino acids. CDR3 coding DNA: TGTGCCAGCAGCTTTCCCGGGGAAGCGGGCTACACCTTC. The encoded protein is CASSFPGEAGYTF.